This is a list of T cell receptor beta chains from one sample in a study of STAT3 mutations in large granular lymphocyte leukemia. Method: immunoSEQ multiplex PCR; TCRdb's copy keeps in-frame clones and lacks some. The table lists approximately 17,000 clones, roughly four fifths of them singletons. The sample comprised peripheral blood mononuclear cells. These receptors were obtained from a man over 45 with T-cell large granular lymphocyte leukemia. Some clones in this sample may be carry-over from other donors' samples. The CDR3 runs from the conserved cysteine through the conserved F or W. D genes are given only for firm matches. Clone size is shown for a subset of rows, as once, few, many or a class of expanded clone.

CDR3 length: 17; V gene: TRBV19; clone size: NA; J gene: TRBJ2-2; D gene: TRBD2; CDR3 protein: CASSQPGLAVFTGELFF; CDR3 DNA: TGTGCCAGTAGTCAACCGGGACTAGCGGTGTTCACCGGGGAGCTGTTTTTT
CDR3 length: 15; V gene: TRBV27; clone size: NA; J gene: TRBJ1-6; D gene: NA; CDR3 protein: CASSLGPLLNSPLHF; CDR3 DNA: TGTGCCAGCAGTTTGGGGCCGCTCCTTAATTCACCCCTCCACTTT
CDR3 length: 13; V gene: TRBV2; clone size: NA; J gene: TRBJ2-7; D gene: TRBD2; CDR3 protein: CASRTSGSGEQYF; CDR3 DNA: TGTGCCAGCAGGACTAGCGGGAGTGGAGAGCAGTACTTC
CDR3 length: 17; V gene: TRBV4-3; clone size: NA; J gene: TRBJ2-7; D gene: TRBD2; CDR3 protein: CASSQDLPTSGRVEQYF; CDR3 DNA: TGCGCCAGCAGCCAAGATCTCCCGACTAGCGGGAGGGTCGAGCAGTACTTC
CDR3 length: 14; V gene: TRBV5-1; clone size: NA; J gene: TRBJ1-1; D gene: NA; CDR3 protein: CASSGYTVDTEAFF; CDR3 DNA: TGCGCCAGCAGCGGATACACAGTGGACACTGAAGCTTTCTTT
CDR3 length: 14; V gene: TRBV6-5; clone size: NA; J gene: TRBJ1-6; D gene: TRBD1; CDR3 protein: CASRRTGRNSPLHF; CDR3 DNA: TGTGCCAGCAGACGGACAGGGAGAAATTCACCCCTCCACTTT
CDR3 length: 17; V gene: TRBV7-8; clone size: NA; J gene: TRBJ2-1; D gene: TRBD2; CDR3 protein: CASSLAMSSGSYNEQFF; CDR3 DNA: TGTGCCAGCAGCTTAGCTATGTCTAGCGGCTCCTACAATGAGCAGTTCTTC
CDR3 length: 13; V gene: TRBV30; clone size: NA; J gene: TRBJ2-2; D gene: NA; CDR3 protein: CAISTGRAGELFF; CDR3 DNA: TGTGCCATCTCTACAGGGAGGGCCGGGGAGCTGTTTTTT
CDR3 length: 18; V gene: TRBV5-1; clone size: NA; J gene: TRBJ2-7; D gene: NA; CDR3 protein: CASSLSWGRFPRTYEQYF; CDR3 DNA: TGCGCCAGCAGCTTAAGTTGGGGCAGGTTTCCCCGAACCTACGAGCAGTACTTC
CDR3 length: 15; V gene: TRBV2; clone size: few; J gene: TRBJ1-2; D gene: NA; CDR3 protein: CASSISTTGNYGYTF; CDR3 DNA: TGTGCCAGCAGTATAAGTACAACAGGGAACTATGGCTACACCTTC
CDR3 length: 16; V gene: TRBV7-8; clone size: few; J gene: TRBJ1-5; D gene: TRBD1; CDR3 protein: CASSLAEGQFNQPQHF; CDR3 DNA: TGTGCCAGCAGCTTAGCGGAGGGACAGTTCAATCAGCCCCAGCATTTT
CDR3 length: 17; V gene: TRBV5-1; clone size: NA; J gene: TRBJ1-4; D gene: NA; CDR3 protein: CASSLGPPAGSYEKLFF; CDR3 DNA: TGCGCCAGCAGCTTGGGGCCCCCGGCAGGGAGTTACGAAAAACTGTTTTTT
CDR3 length: 14; V gene: TRBV9; clone size: NA; J gene: TRBJ1-3; D gene: NA; CDR3 protein: CASSVQGGGNTIYF; CDR3 DNA: TGTGCCAGCAGCGTTCAGGGTGGTGGAAACACCATATATTTT
CDR3 length: 14; V gene: TRBV9; clone size: NA; J gene: TRBJ2-5; D gene: NA; CDR3 protein: CASSVAPSVETQYF; CDR3 DNA: TGTGCCAGCAGCGTAGCTCCCTCTGTCGAGACCCAGTACTTC
CDR3 length: 14; V gene: TRBV2; clone size: NA; J gene: TRBJ2-3; D gene: NA; CDR3 protein: CASSDLAGTDTQYF; CDR3 DNA: TGTGCCAGCAGCGATCTAGCCGGCACAGATACGCAGTATTTT
CDR3 length: 14; V gene: TRBV14; clone size: NA; J gene: TRBJ2-7; D gene: TRBD1; CDR3 protein: CASSQYRGSYEQYF; CDR3 DNA: TGTGCCAGCAGCCAATACAGGGGCTCCTACGAGCAGTACTTC
CDR3 length: 15; V gene: TRBV19; clone size: NA; J gene: TRBJ1-5; D gene: NA; CDR3 protein: CASSIAGQGNQPQHF; CDR3 DNA: TGTGCCAGTAGTATAGCGGGACAAGGCAATCAGCCCCAGCATTTT
CDR3 length: 16; V gene: TRBV7-7; clone size: NA; J gene: TRBJ2-5; D gene: TRBD1; CDR3 protein: CASSLMRTGNGETQYF; CDR3 DNA: TGTGCTAGCAGCTTAATGCGGACAGGGAATGGAGAGACCCAGTACTTC
CDR3 length: 15; V gene: TRBV6-5; clone size: NA; J gene: TRBJ1-1; D gene: NA; CDR3 protein: CASTVNYRGGTEAFF; CDR3 DNA: TGTGCCAGCACCGTAAACTATCGGGGAGGGACTGAAGCTTTCTTT
CDR3 length: 13; V gene: TRBV7-3; clone size: NA; J gene: TRBJ2-2; D gene: NA; CDR3 protein: CASSLIRSGELFF; CDR3 DNA: TGTGCCAGCAGCTTAATTAGGAGCGGGGAGCTGTTTTTT
CDR3 length: 16; V gene: TRBV9; clone size: NA; J gene: TRBJ2-3; D gene: NA; CDR3 protein: CASSVASGSYTDTQYF; CDR3 DNA: TGTGCCAGCAGCGTAGCAAGCGGCTCCTACACAGATACGCAGTATTTT
CDR3 length: 15; V gene: TRBV5-1; clone size: once; J gene: TRBJ1-1; D gene: NA; CDR3 protein: CASSSHRGGNTEAFF; CDR3 DNA: TGCGCCAGCAGCTCCCATCGGGGGGGGAACACTGAAGCTTTCTTT
CDR3 length: 16; V gene: TRBV19; clone size: NA; J gene: TRBJ2-1; D gene: NA; CDR3 protein: CASSLTGPPPYNEQFF; CDR3 DNA: TGTGCCAGTAGCCTTACAGGGCCTCCACCCTACAATGAGCAGTTCTTC
CDR3 length: 15; V gene: TRBV5-1; clone size: NA; J gene: TRBJ2-7; D gene: TRBD1; CDR3 protein: CASSLSTGTGREQYF; CDR3 DNA: TGCGCCAGCAGCTTGAGTACCGGGACAGGGCGCGAGCAGTACTTC